Listed below are T cell receptor beta chains from one sample, sequenced in a study of T cell responses to AZD1222 COVID-19 vaccine. The repertoire was sequenced with immunoSEQ multiplex PCR; TCRdb's copy has only in-frame clones and lacks some. The data show 85,000 to 130,000 clones, with more than 85% seen just once and around 4.7% held by the top ten. Here the sequenced sample was peripheral blood, taken on day 0 of AZD1222 vaccination. These receptors all stem from an adult in good health. Each CDR3 is given with its conserved first and last residue. D genes are given only for firm matches. Only some rows state a clone size, as once, few, many or a class for expanded clones.

size: once
V: TRBV10-3
D: TRBD1
J: TRBJ1-3
CDR3: CAISGTGSYTIYF
DNA: TGTGCCATCTCCGGGACAGGGTCGTACACCATATATTTT

size: few
V: TRBV28
D: TRBD1
J: TRBJ1-2
CDR3: CASSSGQGSGYTF
DNA: TGTGCCAGCAGTTCGGGACAGGGTTCTGGCTACACCTTC

size: NA
V: TRBV3-1/TRBV3-2
D: NA
J: TRBJ1-2
CDR3: CASSQTTGYTF
DNA: TGTGCCAGCAGCCAAACTACGGGCTACACCTTC

size: NA
V: TRBV5-1
D: NA
J: TRBJ1-1
CDR3: CASSLQGAAEAFF
DNA: TGCGCCAGCAGCTTGCAGGGAGCCGCTGAAGCTTTCTTT

size: NA
V: TRBV6-1
D: NA
J: TRBJ1-2
CDR3: CASSDIQGVGYGYTF
DNA: TGTGCCAGCAGTGATATCCAGGGAGTAGGCTATGGCTACACCTTC

size: NA
V: TRBV2
D: NA
J: TRBJ1-4
CDR3: CASKPPGSTNEKLFF
DNA: TGTGCCAGCAAACCCCCGGGTTCAACTAATGAAAAACTGTTTTTT

size: NA
V: TRBV6-5
D: TRBD1
J: TRBJ1-2
CDR3: CASRQTGQGARGYTF
DNA: TGTGCCAGCAGGCAAACCGGACAGGGGGCGAGGGGCTACACCTTC

size: NA
V: TRBV10-3
D: NA
J: TRBJ1-6
CDR3: CAIRGTLNSPLHF
DNA: TGTGCCATCAGGGGGACCCTTAATTCACCCCTCCACTTT

size: NA
V: TRBV27
D: TRBD1
J: TRBJ2-7
CDR3: CASSPTGGSYEQYF
DNA: TGTGCCAGCAGTCCCACAGGGGGTTCCTACGAGCAGTACTTC

size: NA
V: TRBV7-2
D: NA
J: TRBJ2-1
CDR3: CASNLGQSSYNEQFF
DNA: TGTGCCAGCAACCTAGGACAGTCATCCTACAATGAGCAGTTCTTC

size: NA
V: TRBV15
D: NA
J: TRBJ1-4
CDR3: CATSREVGQGNEKLFF
DNA: TGTGCCACCAGCAGAGAAGTTGGTCAGGGGAATGAAAAACTGTTTTTT

size: NA
V: TRBV2
D: TRBD1
J: TRBJ2-1
CDR3: CASILTWQGAFNEQFF
DNA: TGTGCCAGCATACTCACATGGCAGGGGGCGTTCAATGAGCAGTTCTTC

size: NA
V: TRBV4-1
D: NA
J: TRBJ1-4
CDR3: CASSPTLVGTSSEKLFF
DNA: TGCGCCAGCAGTCCCACCCTGGTCGGGACATCAAGTGAAAAACTGTTTTTT